This TCR beta chain was identified during a study of blood T cell repertoires in COVID-19. Study-level information: PBMCs, B-cell-depleted T cells, or T cells provided the cDNA or gDNA that made up the material.

Original analysis: Amplification from reference gene primers served as the basis for estimated nucleated cell counts. Only in-frame clones appear in the TCRdb table, and some are missing; sequencing was by immunoSEQ multiplex PCR. Clone size and V and J calls were adopted from that table, with D and trimming inferred from the DNA. The table lists 200,000 to 300,000 clones, approximately 86% of them singletons. The V end lost 3 bases, the J end lost 4 bases, and 14 bases lay between the germline ends. The CDR3 extends over 15 amino acids. CDR1 and CDR2 from the germline V gene are SGHNT and YENEEA. This sequence joins TRBV11-3 and TRBJ2-3, with D possibly matching TRBD2 (6 bases). This sequence was found in a man aged 40-50 years who had recovered from COVID-19. Sequencing input: peripheral blood. The CDR3 loop is CASSFGTQGPDTQYF. The DNA for the CDR3 is TGTGCCAGCAGCTTCGGGACTCAGGGCCCAGATACGCAGTATTTT.